This TCR beta chain was identified during a study of regulatory T cells in long-lasting Graves disease. Time point defined: newly diagnosed GD, antithyroid drugs for less than 3 months. Construction of the TCR library relied on RNA isolated from PBMCs. In its sample, this clonotype was seen a few times. Its antigen remains unknown. Germline CDR1 reads DFQATT; CDR2 reads SNEGSKA (reference sequence). The V and J ends lost 1 base and 4 bases respectively, with 12 bases between them. This CDR3 is 14 amino acids long. CDR3-region Arm-PCR and iRepertoire HTBI primers produced the TCR beta libraries. TCRdb processed the multiplex PCR reads anew with MiXCR; each CDR3 protein has one entry. In the table there are roughly 440,000 distinct CDR3 sequences, roughly 15% of which are singletons. Study-wide points: Study was limited to peripheral blood, excluding thyroid tissue. Persistent disease favored TRBV28, TRBJ1-2 and TRBJ2-5.

In addition, the sample was reused for a study of T cells in Graves' hyperthyroidism and ophthalmopathy. That publication notes: Patients aged 18 to 65 had newly diagnosed hyperthyroidism that had lasted under 2 months.

Sequenced material: peripheral blood mononuclear cells (PBMCs), taken at new diagnosis, from a patient treated with antithyroid drugs. The sequence was obtained from a woman aged 18-29 years with Graves disease. The chain couples TRBV20-1 to TRBJ2-3; unclear D gene. The CDR3 spells CSARVDSVADTQYF. The DNA for the CDR3 is TGCAGTGCTAGAGTAGACTCGGTGGCAGATACGCAGTATTTT.